This T cell receptor (beta chain) emerged from a study of cytomegalovirus exposure and HLA in healthy donors. Study-wide results and limits: Researchers reported that three CMV-associated chains were confirmed in vitro as CMV antigen-specific.

The junction had 5 bases not matched to a gene; V was cut back by 4 bases and J by 4 bases. CDR1 is MNHNY and CDR2 is SVGAGI in the germline V gene (reference sequence). The CDR3 totals 14 residues. In regard to this clone: Its antigen is still unknown.

Primers for the PCR totalled 60 Vbeta and 13 Jbeta. Produced via immunoSEQ multiplex PCR; TCRdb's table is partial and in-frame only. The sample lists some 200,000 clones, about 83% occurring once. The chain employs TRBV6-6 and TRBJ2-7, with TRBD1 identical over 9 bases. The sequence was obtained from a middle-aged man in good health and CMV-seronegative. Sample: PBMCs. DNA for the CDR3: TGTGCCAGCAGTTTGGGACAGGGCATATACGAGCAGTACTTC. Translation gives CASSLGQGIYEQYF.